This T cell receptor (beta chain) is drawn from a study of T cells in Graves' hyperthyroidism and ophthalmopathy. With 2 bases removed from V and 5 bases from J, the gap between germline ends came to 3 bases. This CDR3 comprises 10 residues. Germline CDR1 and CDR2: SQVTM and ANQGSEA. Using RNA transcripts as the source, TCR beta CDR3 regions were amplified. Using the HTBI primer set, a first-round RT-PCR was run on the TCR CDR3. A single record per CDR3 protein comes from TCRdb applying MiXCR to the multiplex PCR reads. The sample includes 400,000 to 600,000 distinct CDR3 sequences, roughly a sixth of them seen just once. This clonotype was found a few times.

The sequence derives from a woman aged 25 to 45 with Graves' ophthalmopathy. The sequencing input was blood. V and J are TRBV29-1 and TRBJ2-5; no definite D call. CDR3 coding DNA: TGCAGCGTTGAACGGGAGACCCAGTACTTC. Encoded protein: CSVERETQYF.